A single sample is the source of the 13 T cell receptor beta chains below, sequenced in a study of shared clonotypes between healthy human individuals (dated by TCRdb to 2020 to 2022). The library was built by means of the immunoSEQ multiplex PCR assay. TCRdb provides this immuneACCESS table in a form limited to in-frame rearrangements. Some clones are lacking; in checked studies, under half of them reflect an unresolved V gene, and why the rest are absent is not known. This sample comprises about 2.3 million clones, 85% to 95% of them detected only once. The biggest ten clones account for around 0.4% of the sample. Sequences were obtained from naive CD4+ T cells from PBMCs. Reading the label with the study, this specimen's cell subset or site is: CD45RA+ positively selected. The receptors shown here come from a man younger than 35 in good health. Some clones in this sample may be carry-over from other donors' samples.

With respect to this clone: Other DNA sequences in the same sample also yield this CDR3. The V gene is TRBV28, the J gene TRBJ1-3; D is possibly TRBD1 (6 bases). The germline V and J ends were trimmed by 2 bases and 0 bases, with 8 bases remaining between them. Germline values: CDR1 MDHEN, CDR2 SYDVKM. CDR3 length: 15 residues. CDR3 protein: CASSLTGSSGNTIYF. DNA for the CDR3: TGTGCCAGCAGTTTAACAGGGAGCTCTGGAAACACCATATATTTT.

This chain joins TRBV5-1 and TRBJ2-2; maybe TRBD1 (7 bases). This CDR3 contains 18 residues. The germline V gene encodes CDR1 SGHRS and CDR2 YFSETQ. V shed 4 bases and J shed 1 base, with 20 bases lying between them. CDR3 protein: CASSRFPNRGGNTGELFF. The CDR3 DNA is TGCGCCAGCAGCAGATTCCCAAACAGGGGAGGGAACACCGGGGAGCTGTTTTTT.

The rearrangement links TRBV29-1 to TRBJ2-1; D possibly corresponds to TRBD2 (5 bases). V lost 6 bases to trimming and J lost 2 bases, with 17 bases between them. The germline gives CDR1 SQVTM, CDR2 ANQGSEA. This CDR3 spans 15 amino acids. The DNA for the CDR3 is TGCAGCGTCAGCGAAGCGGAAATCCCCTACAATGAGCAGTTCTTC. It yields the protein CSVSEAEIPYNEQFF.

The V and J genes are TRBV6-5 and TRBJ1-2, with a tentative D call TRBD1 (5 bases). Germline lookup yields CDR1 MNHEY and CDR2 SVGAGI. This CDR3 is 14 amino acids long. The ends were cut back, 5 bases at V and 6 bases at J, with 16 bases in the middle. The CDR3 reads CASSNTGLLDGYTF. DNA of the CDR3: TGTGCCAGCAGTAACACGGGACTCTTGGATGGCTACACCTTC.

Turning to this clone: Other nucleotide sequences from this sample produce the same CDR3. V and J are TRBV5-1 and TRBJ2-5; tentatively, D is TRBD1 or TRBD2 (6 bases each). Trimming removed 0 bases from V and 4 bases from J, with 10 bases in between. The CDR3 sequence is 14 residues long. The germline V gene has CDR1 SGHRS and CDR2 YFSETQ. As DNA, the CDR3 is TGCGCCAGCAGCTTGGCCGGGGGCCCAGAGACCCAGTACTTC. Residues: CASSLAGGPETQYF.

The chain combines TRBV5-4 with TRBJ2-2; 16 positions match TRBD2. In germline, CDR1 is SGHNT, CDR2 YYREEE (reference sequence). With 4 bases clipped from V and 15 bases from J, the junction kept 6 bases outside the gene matches. This CDR3 spans 14 amino acids. CDR3 residues: CASSAGLAGGWMFF. Written as DNA, the CDR3 is TGTGCCAGCAGCGCGGGACTAGCGGGAGGGTGGATGTTTTTT.

This clone was detected once. CDR3 nucleotides: TGCGCCAGCAGCTTGGCTCAGCTGGGGTCTTGGGAGACCCAGTACTTC. Encoded protein: CASSLAQLGSWETQYF. The chain combines TRBV5-1 with TRBJ2-5; D is unresolved. CDR1 and CDR2 from the germline V gene are SGHRS and YFSETQ. The CDR3 covers 16 residues. Between the trimmed V and J ends, which lost 0 bases and 5 bases, there was a span of 17 bases.

This chain links TRBV7-3 with TRBJ2-7; D unresolved. The CDR3 loop spans 13 amino acids. Germline V gene lookup returns CDR1 SGHTA and CDR2 FQGTGA. V was trimmed by 6 bases and J by 6 bases, leaving 15 bases between them. CDR3 protein: CASSGGILSEQYF. The DNA of the CDR3 is TGTGCCAGCAGTGGTGGGATTCTCAGCGAGCAGTACTTC.

This rearrangement joins TRBV4-2 to TRBJ2-1, with unresolved D. Deletions cut 1 base from V and 6 bases from J, with 7 bases between. This CDR3 contains 13 residues. Per germline, CDR1 LGHNA and CDR2 YNFKEQ. CDR3 bases: TGTGCCAGCAGCCAAGTCACAGCCAATGAGCAGTTCTTC. Protein: CASSQVTANEQFF.

The V gene is TRBV7-2, the J gene TRBJ2-1, with 8 bases matching TRBD1. Germline V lookup: CDR1 SGHTA, CDR2 FQGNSA. V lost 5 bases, J lost 6 bases, and 6 bases stayed unmatched. The CDR3 covers 14 residues. The CDR3 DNA follows: TGTGCCAGCAGCCTAAGGACAGGGATCAATGAGCAGTTCTTC. Translated: CASSLRTGINEQFF. The complete variable domain, with remaining parts taken from reference TRBV7-2 and TRBJ2-1, reads GAGVSQSPSNKVTEKGKDVELRCDPISGHTALYWYRQSLGQGLEFLIYFQGNSAPDKSGLPSDRFSAERTGGSVSTLTIQRTQQEDSAVYLCASSLRTGINEQFFGPGTRLTVL.

V is TRBV5-1 and J is TRBJ2-5, with D unclear. CDR1 is SGHRS and CDR2 is YFSETQ in the germline V gene. The CDR3 spans 16 residues. Deletions cut 1 base from V and 4 bases from J, with 17 bases between. In DNA form, the CDR3 reads TGCGCCAGCAGCTTGTTTGGTCCCAGGCGTGGAGAGACCCAGTACTTC. This encodes CASSLFGPRRGETQYF. The full variable domain, rest sourced from reference TRBV5-1 and TRBJ2-5, is KAGVTQTPRYLIKTRGQQVTLSCSPISGHRSVSWYQQTPGQGLQFLFEYFSETQRNKGNFPGRFSGRQFSNSRSEMNVSTLELGDSALYLCASSLFGPRRGETQYFGPGTRLLVL.

The chain joins TRBV25-1 to TRBJ2-3; TRBD2 aligns across 10 bases. Per germline, CDR1 MGHDK and CDR2 SYGVNS. After removal of 0 bases from V and 5 bases from J, the junction contained 2 bases not matched to a gene. The CDR3 contains 15 residues. CDR3 amino acids: CASSEYGTSEDTQYF. CDR3 DNA: TGTGCCAGCAGTGAATACGGGACTAGCGAAGATACGCAGTATTTT.

This clone was seen once. This chain joins TRBV5-1 and TRBJ2-7, with D possibly being TRBD2 (5 bases). CDR3 length: 15 residues. The germline CDR1 and CDR2 sequences are SGHRS and YFSETQ. Trimming cost V 3 bases and J 5 bases, with 18 bases left between them. CDR3 in amino acids: CASSSAGFPNHEQYF. CDR3 coding DNA: TGCGCCAGCAGCTCGGCGGGTTTTCCCAACCACGAGCAGTACTTC.